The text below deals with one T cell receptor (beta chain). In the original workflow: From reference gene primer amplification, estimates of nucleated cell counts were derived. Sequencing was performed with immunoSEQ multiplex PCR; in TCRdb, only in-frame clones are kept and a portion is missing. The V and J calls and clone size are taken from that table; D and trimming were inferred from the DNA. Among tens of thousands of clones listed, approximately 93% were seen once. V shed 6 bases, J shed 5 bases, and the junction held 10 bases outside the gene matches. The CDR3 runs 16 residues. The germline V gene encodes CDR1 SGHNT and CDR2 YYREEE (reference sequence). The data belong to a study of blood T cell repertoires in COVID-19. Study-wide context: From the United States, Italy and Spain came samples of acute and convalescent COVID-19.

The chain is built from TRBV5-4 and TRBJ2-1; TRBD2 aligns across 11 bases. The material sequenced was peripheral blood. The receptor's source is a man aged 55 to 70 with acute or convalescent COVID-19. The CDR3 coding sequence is TGTGCCAGCACCATACCACAGGGACTAGCGGACAATGAGCAGTTCTTC. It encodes CASTIPQGLADNEQFF.